The present T cell receptor (beta chain) was sequenced within a study of regulatory T cells in long-lasting Graves disease. Study-wide points: Repertoires from persistent disease leaned toward TRBV28, TRBJ1-2 and TRBJ2-5.

At least ten counts were recorded for this clonotype. Its antigen remains unidentified. The CDR3 covers 14 residues. The V end was cut by 5 bases, the J end by 0 bases, with 9 bases between. Looked up from germline, CDR1 is SGHTA and CDR2 is FQGTGA. Libraries of TCR beta came from iRepertoire HTBI primers plus Arm-PCR of CDR3 regions. TCRdb independently ran MiXCR on the multiplex PCR reads; one entry per CDR3 protein. This sample has roughly 560,000 distinct CDR3 sequences, with approximately 12% found just once. The time point was: newly diagnosed GD, antithyroid drugs for less than 3 months. Following extraction of RNA from PBMCs, that RNA was used to make the TCR library. The sample was also reused in another study, on T cells in Graves' hyperthyroidism and ophthalmopathy. That source notes: Diagnosis relied on clinical symptoms, serum thyroxine and TRAb, thyroid ultrasound and orbital computed tomography. The HTBI set primed first-round TCR CDR3 RT-PCR. Ophthalmopathy was told apart from stable hyperthyroidism by a 13 V-J model.

This clonotype was sampled from a woman aged 25-40 years with Graves disease. V and J are TRBV7-3 and TRBJ2-3; D gene uncertain. Specimen: peripheral blood mononuclear cells (PBMCs), collected at new diagnosis, from a patient treated with antithyroid drugs. CDR3 in amino acids: CASSPTSSTDTQYF. The CDR3 nucleotides read TGTGCCAGCAGCCCCACGTCTAGCACAGATACGCAGTATTTT.